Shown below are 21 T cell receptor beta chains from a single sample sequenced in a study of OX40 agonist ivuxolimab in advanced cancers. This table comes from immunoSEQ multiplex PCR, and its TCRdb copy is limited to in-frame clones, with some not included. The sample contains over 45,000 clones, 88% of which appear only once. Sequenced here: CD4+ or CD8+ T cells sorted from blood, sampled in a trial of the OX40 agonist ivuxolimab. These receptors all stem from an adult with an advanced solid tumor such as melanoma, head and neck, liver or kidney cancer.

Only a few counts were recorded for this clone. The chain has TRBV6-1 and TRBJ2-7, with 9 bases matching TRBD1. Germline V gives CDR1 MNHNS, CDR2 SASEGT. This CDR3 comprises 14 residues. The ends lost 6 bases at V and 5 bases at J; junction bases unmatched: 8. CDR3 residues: CASRKQGADDEQYF. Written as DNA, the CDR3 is TGTGCCAGCAGGAAACAGGGGGCAGACGACGAGCAGTACTTC.

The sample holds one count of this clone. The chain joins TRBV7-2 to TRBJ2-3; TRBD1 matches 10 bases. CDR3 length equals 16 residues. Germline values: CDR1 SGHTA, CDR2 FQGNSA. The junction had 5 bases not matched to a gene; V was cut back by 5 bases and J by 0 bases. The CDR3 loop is CASSPGQGVSTDTQYF. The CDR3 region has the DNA TGTGCCAGCAGCCCCGGACAGGGGGTGAGCACAGATACGCAGTATTTT.

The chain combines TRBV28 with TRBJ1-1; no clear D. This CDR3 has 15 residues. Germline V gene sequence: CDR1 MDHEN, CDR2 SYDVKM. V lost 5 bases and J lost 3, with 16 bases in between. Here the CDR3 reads CASSPPPPRDTEAFF. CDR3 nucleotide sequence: TGTGCCAGCAGTCCTCCGCCTCCGAGGGACACTGAAGCTTTCTTT.

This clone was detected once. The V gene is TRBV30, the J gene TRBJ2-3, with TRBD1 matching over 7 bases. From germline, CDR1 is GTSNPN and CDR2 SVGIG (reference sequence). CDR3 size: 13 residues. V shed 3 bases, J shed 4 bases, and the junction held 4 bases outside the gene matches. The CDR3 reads CAWSATGADTQYF. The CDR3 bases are TGTGCCTGGAGCGCCACAGGGGCAGATACGCAGTATTTT.

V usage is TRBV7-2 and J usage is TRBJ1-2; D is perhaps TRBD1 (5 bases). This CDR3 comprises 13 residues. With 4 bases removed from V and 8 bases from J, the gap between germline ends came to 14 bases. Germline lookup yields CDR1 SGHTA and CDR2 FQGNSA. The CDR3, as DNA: TGTGCCAGCAGCTCGGGACGGTTGAAAGGCTACACCTTC. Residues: CASSSGRLKGYTF.

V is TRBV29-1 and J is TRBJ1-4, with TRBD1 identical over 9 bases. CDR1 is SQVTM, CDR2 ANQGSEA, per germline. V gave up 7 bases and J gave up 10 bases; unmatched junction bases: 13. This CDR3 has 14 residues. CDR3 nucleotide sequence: TGCAGCGCACTACAGGGACAGGGAGTGGGAAAACTGTTTTTT. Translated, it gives CSALQGQGVGKLFF. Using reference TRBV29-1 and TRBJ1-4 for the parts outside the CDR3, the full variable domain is SAVISQKPSRDICQRGTSLTIQCQVDSQVTMMFWYRQQPGQSLTLIATANQGSEATYESGFVIDKFPISRPNLTFSTLTVSNMSPEDSSIYLCSALQGQGVGKLFFGSGTQLSVL.

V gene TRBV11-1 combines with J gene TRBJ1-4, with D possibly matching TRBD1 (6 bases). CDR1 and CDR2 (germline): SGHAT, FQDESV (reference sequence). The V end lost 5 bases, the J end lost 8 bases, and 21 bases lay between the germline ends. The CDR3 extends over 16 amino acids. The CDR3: CASSPEVTKTGEKLFF. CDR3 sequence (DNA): TGTGCCAGCAGCCCAGAGGTCACAAAAACAGGGGAAAAACTGTTTTTT.

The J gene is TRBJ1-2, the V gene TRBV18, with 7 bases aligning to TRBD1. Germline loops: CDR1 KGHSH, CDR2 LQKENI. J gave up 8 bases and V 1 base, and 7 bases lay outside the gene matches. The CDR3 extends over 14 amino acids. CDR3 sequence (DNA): TGTGCCAGCTCACCACAAGAACAGGGGAGCGGCTACACCTTC. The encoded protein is CASSPQEQGSGYTF. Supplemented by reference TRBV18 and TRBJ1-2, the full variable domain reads NAGVMQNPRHLVRRRGQEARLRCSPMKGHSHVYWYRQLPEEGLKFMVYLQKENIIDESGMPKERFSAEFPKEGPSILRIQQVVRGDSAAYFCASSPQEQGSGYTFGSGTRLTVV.

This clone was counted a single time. The CDR3 region is CASSLGGAGNTIYF. In DNA form, the CDR3 reads TGTGCCAGCAGCTTAGGAGGGGCTGGAAACACCATATATTTT. J is TRBJ1-3 and V is TRBV7-9; TRBD1 might be the D (5 bases). The CDR3 is made up of 14 amino acids. The V gene lost 1 base and the J gene lost 2 bases, with 6 bases spanning the gap. Germline values: CDR1 SEHNR, CDR2 FQNEAQ (reference sequence).

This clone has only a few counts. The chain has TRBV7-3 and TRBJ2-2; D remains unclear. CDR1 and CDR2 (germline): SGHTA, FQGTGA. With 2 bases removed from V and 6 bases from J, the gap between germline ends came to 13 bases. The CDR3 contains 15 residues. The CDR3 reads CASSLYPGPAGELFF. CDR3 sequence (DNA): TGTGCCAGCAGCTTATATCCGGGCCCAGCCGGGGAGCTGTTTTTT.

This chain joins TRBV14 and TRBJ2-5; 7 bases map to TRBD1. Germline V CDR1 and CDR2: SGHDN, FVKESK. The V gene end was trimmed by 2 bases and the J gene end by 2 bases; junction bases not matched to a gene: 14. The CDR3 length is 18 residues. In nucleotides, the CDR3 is TGTGCCAGCAGCCAAAAGAATTCCCCGGGACAGAGACAAGAGACCCAGTACTTC. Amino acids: CASSQKNSPGQRQETQYF.

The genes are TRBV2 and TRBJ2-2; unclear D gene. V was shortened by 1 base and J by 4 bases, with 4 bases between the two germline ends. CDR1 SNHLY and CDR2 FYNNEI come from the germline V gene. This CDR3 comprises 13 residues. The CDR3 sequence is CASSEGLTGELFF. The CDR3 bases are TGTGCCAGCAGTGAAGGTCTCACCGGGGAGCTGTTTTTT. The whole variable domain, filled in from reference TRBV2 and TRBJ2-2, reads EPEVTQTPSHQVTQMGQEVILRCVPISNHLYFYWYRQILGQKVEFLVSFYNNEISEKSEIFDDQFSVERPDGSNFTLKIRSTKLEDSAMYFCASSEGLTGELFFGEGSRLTVL.

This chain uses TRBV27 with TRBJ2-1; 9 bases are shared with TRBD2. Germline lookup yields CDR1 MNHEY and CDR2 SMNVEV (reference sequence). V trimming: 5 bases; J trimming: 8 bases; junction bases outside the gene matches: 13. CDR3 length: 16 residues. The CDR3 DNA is TGTGCCAGCAGTCTAATAGCGGGAGCGACCGGCGATGAGCAGTTCTTC. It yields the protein CASSLIAGATGDEQFF.

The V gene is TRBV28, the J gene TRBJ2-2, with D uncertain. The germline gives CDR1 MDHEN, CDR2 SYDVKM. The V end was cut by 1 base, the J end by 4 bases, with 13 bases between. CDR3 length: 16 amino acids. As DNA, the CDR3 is TGTGCCAGCAGTTTATTTAGAAGTGGCGGCACCGGGGAGCTGTTTTTT. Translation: CASSLFRSGGTGELFF.

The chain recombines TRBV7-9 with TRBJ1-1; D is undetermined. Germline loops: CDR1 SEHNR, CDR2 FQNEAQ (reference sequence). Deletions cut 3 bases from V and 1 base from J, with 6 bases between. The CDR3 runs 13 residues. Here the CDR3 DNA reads TGTGCCAGCAGCTTGTGGGGGAACACTGAAGCTTTCTTT. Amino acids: CASSLWGNTEAFF.

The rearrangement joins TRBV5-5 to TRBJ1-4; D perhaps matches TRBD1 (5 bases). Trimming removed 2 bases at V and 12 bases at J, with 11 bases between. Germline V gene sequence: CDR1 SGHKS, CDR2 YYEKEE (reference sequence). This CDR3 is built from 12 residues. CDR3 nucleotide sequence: TGTGCCAGCAGCTTTTCCGGCAGGGAACTGTTTTTT. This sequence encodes CASSFSGRELFF.

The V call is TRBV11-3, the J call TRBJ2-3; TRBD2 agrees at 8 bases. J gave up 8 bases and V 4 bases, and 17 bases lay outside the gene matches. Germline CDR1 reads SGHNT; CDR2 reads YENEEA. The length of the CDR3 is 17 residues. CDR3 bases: TGTGCCAGCAGCTCCCCGGTGCTAGCGGGCATTCTAGGTACGCAGTATTTT. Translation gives CASSSPVLAGILGTQYF. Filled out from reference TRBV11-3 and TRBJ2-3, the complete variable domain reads EAGVVQSPRYKIIEKKQPVAFWCNPISGHNTLYWYLQNLGQGPELLIRYENEEAVDDSQLPKDRFSAERLKGVDSTLKIQPAELGDSAVYLCASSSPVLAGILGTQYFGPGTRLTVL.

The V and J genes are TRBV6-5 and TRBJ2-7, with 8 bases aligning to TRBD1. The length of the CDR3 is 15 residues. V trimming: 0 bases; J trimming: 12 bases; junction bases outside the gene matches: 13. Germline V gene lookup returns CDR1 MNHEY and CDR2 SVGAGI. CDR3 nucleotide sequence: TGTGCCAGCAGTTACTCGAGATCACCAGGGGGCGCCGGGTACTTC. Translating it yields CASSYSRSPGGAGYF.

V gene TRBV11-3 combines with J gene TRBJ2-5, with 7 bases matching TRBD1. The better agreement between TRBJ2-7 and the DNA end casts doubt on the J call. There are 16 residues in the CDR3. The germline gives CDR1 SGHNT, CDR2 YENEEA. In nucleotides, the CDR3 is TGTGCCAGCAGCCTAGCCGGGACAGCGAGCTCCTACGAGCAGTACTTC. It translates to CASSLAGTASSYEQYF.

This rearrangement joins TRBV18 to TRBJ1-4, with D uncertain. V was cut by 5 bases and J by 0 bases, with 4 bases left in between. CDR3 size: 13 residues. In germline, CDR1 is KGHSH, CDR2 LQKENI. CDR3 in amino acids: CASSLATNEKLFF. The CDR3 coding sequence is TGTGCCAGCTCATTAGCAACTAATGAAAAACTGTTTTTT.

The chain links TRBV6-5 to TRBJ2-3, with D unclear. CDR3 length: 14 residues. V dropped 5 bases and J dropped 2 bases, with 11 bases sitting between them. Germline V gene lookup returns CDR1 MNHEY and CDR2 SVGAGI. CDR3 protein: CASSPGPNTDTQYF. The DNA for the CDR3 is TGTGCCAGCAGTCCCGGACCGAACACAGATACGCAGTATTTT.